Here is one T cell receptor beta chain with its context. The antigen remains undetermined. On average, the one heparinised blood draw given by each donor was approximately 120 mL. Using CD45RO/CCR7/CD25/CD127/CD95/CD27, CD4+ naive, central memory, regulatory and stem cell-like memory cells were sorted. Expressed TCRB transcripts were sequenced after all isolated RNA was converted to cDNA. Some clones are missing from TCRdb's copy, which holds only in-frame ones; the method was immunoSEQ multiplex PCR. The sample yields 860,000 or so clones, roughly 17% seen once. These data come from a study of beta chain features in type 1 diabetes. Overall study results and limits: TCRB CDR3 length was moderately but significantly reduced in all four CD4+ subsets of Type 1 diabetes patients.

The material sequenced was naive CD4+ T cells from blood. The sequence was collected from a woman aged 18-29 years in good health.

The CDR3 nucleotides read TGTGCCAGCAGCCCCTCGGTAGCGGGACACAATCTGCAGTACTTC. As protein: CASSPSVAGHNLQYF. This chain links TRBV9 with TRBJ2-5, with TRBD2 matching 8 bases. This CDR3 contains 15 residues. Germline V gene lookup returns CDR1 SGDLS and CDR2 YYNGEE. Losses at the gene ends were 4 bases for V and 11 bases for J; bases not matched to a gene: 16.